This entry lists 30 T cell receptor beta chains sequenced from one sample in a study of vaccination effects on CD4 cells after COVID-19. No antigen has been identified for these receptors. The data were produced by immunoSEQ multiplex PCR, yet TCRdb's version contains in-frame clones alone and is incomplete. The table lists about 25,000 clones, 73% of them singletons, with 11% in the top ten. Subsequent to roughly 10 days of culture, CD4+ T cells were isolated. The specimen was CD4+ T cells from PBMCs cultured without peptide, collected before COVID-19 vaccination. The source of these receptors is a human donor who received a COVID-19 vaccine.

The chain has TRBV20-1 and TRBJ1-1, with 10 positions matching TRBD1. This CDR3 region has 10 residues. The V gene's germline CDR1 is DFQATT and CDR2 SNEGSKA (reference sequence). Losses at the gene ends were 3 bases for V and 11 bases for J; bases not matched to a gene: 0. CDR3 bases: TGCAGTGCTAGGGGACAGGGGGCTTTCTTT. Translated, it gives CSARGQGAFF.

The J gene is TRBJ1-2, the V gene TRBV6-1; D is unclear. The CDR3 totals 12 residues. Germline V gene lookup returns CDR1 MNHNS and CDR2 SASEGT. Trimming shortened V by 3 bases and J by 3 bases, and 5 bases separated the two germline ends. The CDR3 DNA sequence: TGTGCCAGCAGTGATACAGACTATGGCTACACCTTC. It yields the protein CASSDTDYGYTF.

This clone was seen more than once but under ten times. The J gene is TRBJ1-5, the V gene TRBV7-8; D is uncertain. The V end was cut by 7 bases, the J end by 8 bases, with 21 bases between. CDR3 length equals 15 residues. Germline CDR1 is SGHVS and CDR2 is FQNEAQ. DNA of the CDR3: TGTGCCAGCACCTCTACAGCAGACCTTGGGGAGCCCCAGCATTTT. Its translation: CASTSTADLGEPQHF. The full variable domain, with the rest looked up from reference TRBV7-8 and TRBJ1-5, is GAGVSQSPRYKVAKRGQDVALRCDPISGHVSLFWYQQALGQGPEFLTYFQNEAQLDKSGLPSDRFFAERPEGSVSTLKIQRTQQEDSAVYLCASTSTADLGEPQHFGDGTRLSIL.

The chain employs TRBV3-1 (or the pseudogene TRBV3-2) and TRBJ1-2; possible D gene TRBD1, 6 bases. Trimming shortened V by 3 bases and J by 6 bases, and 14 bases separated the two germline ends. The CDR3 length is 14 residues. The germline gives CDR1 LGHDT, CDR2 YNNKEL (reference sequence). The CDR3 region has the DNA TGTGCCAGCAGCCACGACTCCGGGGGGCATGGCTACACCTTC. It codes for CASSHDSGGHGYTF.

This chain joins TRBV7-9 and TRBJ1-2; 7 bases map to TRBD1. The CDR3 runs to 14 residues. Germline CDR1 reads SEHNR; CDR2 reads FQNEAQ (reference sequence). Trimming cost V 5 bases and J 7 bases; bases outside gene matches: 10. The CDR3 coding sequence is TGTGCCAGCAGCCCGTATCGGGACAGCTCTGGCTACACCTTC. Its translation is CASSPYRDSSGYTF.

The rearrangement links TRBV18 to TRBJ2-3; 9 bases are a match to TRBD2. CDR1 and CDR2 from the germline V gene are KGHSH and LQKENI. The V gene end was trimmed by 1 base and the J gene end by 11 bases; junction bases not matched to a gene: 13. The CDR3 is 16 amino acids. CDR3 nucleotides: TGTGCCAGCTCACCACAGGGAATCGGGACTAGCCCAGGGCAGTATTTT. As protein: CASSPQGIGTSPGQYF.

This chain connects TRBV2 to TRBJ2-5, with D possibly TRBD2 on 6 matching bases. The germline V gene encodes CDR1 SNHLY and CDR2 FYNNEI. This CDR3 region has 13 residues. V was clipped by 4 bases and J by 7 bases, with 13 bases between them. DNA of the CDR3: TGTGCCAGCAGTGGCTCGGGGCGGGGGACCCAGTACTTC. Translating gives CASSGSGRGTQYF.

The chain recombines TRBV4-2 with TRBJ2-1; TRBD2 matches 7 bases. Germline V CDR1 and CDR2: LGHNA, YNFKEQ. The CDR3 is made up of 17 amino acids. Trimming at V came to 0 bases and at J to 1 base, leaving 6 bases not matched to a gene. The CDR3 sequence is CASSQDLSSGSYNEQFF. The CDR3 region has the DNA TGTGCCAGCAGCCAAGATTTGTCTAGCGGATCCTACAATGAGCAGTTCTTC.

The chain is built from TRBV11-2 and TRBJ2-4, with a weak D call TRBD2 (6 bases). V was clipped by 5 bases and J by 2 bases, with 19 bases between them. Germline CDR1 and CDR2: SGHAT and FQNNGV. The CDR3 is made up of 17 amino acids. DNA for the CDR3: TGTGCCAGCAGCCCCCGAGGAGGGCCCGTATCCAAAAACATTCAGTACTTC. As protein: CASSPRGGPVSKNIQYF. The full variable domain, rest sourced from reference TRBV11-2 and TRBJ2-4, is EAGVAQSPRYKIIEKRQSVAFWCNPISGHATLYWYQQILGQGPKLLIQFQNNGVVDDSQLPKDRFSAERLKGVDSTLKIQPAKLEDSAVYLCASSPRGGPVSKNIQYFGAGTRLSVL.

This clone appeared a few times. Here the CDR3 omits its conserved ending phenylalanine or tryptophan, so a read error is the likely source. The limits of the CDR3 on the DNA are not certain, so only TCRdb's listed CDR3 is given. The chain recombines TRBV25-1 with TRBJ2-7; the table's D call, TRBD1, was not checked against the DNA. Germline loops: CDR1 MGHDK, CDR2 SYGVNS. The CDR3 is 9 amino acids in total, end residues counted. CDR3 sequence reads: CASSGRTGT.

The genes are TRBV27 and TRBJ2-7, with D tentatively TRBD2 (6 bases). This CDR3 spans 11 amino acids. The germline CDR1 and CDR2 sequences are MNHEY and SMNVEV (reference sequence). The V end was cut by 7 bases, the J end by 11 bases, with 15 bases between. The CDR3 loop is CASKGLGKEYF. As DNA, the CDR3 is TGTGCCAGCAAGGGACTCGGGAAGGAGTACTTC.

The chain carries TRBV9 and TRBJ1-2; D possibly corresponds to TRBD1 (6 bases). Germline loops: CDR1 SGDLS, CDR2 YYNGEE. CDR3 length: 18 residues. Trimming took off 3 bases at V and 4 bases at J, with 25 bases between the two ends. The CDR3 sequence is CASSGPPKQGNTGYGYTF. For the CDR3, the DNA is TGTGCCAGCAGCGGACCCCCTAAACAGGGAAATACCGGCTATGGCTACACCTTC. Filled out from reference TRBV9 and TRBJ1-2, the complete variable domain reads DSGVTQTPKHLITATGQRVTLRCSPRSGDLSVYWYQQSLDQGLQFLIQYYNGEERAKGNILERFSAQQFPDLHSELNLSSLELGDSALYFCASSGPPKQGNTGYGYTFGSGTRLTVV.

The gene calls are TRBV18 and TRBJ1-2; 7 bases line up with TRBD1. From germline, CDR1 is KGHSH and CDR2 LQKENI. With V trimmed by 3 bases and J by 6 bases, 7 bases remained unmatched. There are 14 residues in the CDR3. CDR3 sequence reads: CASSPVTGADGYTF. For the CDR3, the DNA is TGTGCCAGCTCACCCGTAACAGGGGCGGATGGCTACACCTTC. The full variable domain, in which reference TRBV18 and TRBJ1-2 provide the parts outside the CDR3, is NAGVMQNPRHLVRRRGQEARLRCSPMKGHSHVYWYRQLPEEGLKFMVYLQKENIIDESGMPKERFSAEFPKEGPSILRIQQVVRGDSAAYFCASSPVTGADGYTFGSGTRLTVV.

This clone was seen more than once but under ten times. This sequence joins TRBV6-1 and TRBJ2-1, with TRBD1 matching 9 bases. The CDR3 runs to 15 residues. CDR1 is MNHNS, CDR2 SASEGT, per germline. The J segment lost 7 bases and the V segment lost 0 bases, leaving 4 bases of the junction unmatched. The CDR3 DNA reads TGTGCCAGCAGTGAAGCGGGACAGGGTTGGAATGAGCAGTTCTTC. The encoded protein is CASSEAGQGWNEQFF.

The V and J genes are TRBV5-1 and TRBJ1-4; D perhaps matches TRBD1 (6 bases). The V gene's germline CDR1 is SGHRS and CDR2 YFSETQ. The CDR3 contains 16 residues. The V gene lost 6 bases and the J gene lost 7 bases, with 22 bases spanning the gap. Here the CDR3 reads CASNPGGANGGEKLFF. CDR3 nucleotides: TGCGCCAGCAACCCCGGGGGGGCAAATGGCGGTGAAAAACTGTTTTTT.

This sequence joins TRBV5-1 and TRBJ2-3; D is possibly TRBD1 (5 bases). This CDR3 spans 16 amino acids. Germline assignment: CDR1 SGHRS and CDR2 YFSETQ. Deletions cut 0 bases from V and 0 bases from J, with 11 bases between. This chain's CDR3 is CASSLEGPYSTDTQYF. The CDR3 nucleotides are TGCGCCAGCAGCTTGGAGGGGCCTTACAGCACAGATACGCAGTATTTT.

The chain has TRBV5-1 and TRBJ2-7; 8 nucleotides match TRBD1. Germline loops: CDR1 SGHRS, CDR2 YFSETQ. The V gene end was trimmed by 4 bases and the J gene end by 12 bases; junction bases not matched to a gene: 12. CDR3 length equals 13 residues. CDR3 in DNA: TGCGCCAGCAGCCCCGGACAGGGCACCAGTAGGTACTTC. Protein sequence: CASSPGQGTSRYF.

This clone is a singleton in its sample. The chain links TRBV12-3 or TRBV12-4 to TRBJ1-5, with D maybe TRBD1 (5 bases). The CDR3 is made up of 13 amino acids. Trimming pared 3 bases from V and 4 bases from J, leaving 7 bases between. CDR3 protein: CASSFRGNQPQHF. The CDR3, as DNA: TGTGCCAGCAGTTTTAGGGGTAATCAGCCCCAGCATTTT.

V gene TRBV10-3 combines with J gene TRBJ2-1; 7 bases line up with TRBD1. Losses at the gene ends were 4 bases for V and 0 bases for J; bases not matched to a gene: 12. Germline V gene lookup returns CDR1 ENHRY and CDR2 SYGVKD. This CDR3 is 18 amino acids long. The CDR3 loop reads CAISVGTASLSSYNEQFF. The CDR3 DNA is TGTGCCATCAGTGTTGGGACAGCCTCCCTTAGCTCCTACAATGAGCAGTTCTTC.

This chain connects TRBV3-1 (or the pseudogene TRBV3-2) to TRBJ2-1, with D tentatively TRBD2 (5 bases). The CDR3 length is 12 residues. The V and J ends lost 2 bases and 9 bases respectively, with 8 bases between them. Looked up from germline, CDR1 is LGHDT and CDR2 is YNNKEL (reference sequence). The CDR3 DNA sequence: TGTGCCAGCAGCCAAAGGGCGGGTGAGCAGTTCTTC. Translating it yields CASSQRAGEQFF.

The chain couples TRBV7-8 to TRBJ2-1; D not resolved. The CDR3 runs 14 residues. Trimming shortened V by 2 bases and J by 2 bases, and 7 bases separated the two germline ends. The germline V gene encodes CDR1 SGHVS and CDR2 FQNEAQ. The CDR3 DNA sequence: TGTGCCAGCAGCTTAACTGAGGCCTACAATGAGCAGTTCTTC. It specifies CASSLTEAYNEQFF.

CDR3: CSPARPDTQYF. As DNA, the CDR3 is TGCAGTCCCGCCCGGCCAGATACGCAGTATTTT. J is TRBJ2-3 and V is TRBV20-1; D unclear. Trimming stripped 8 bases from V and 4 bases from J, with 10 bases between. Germline assignment: CDR1 DFQATT and CDR2 SNEGSKA (reference sequence). The CDR3 is 11 amino acids.

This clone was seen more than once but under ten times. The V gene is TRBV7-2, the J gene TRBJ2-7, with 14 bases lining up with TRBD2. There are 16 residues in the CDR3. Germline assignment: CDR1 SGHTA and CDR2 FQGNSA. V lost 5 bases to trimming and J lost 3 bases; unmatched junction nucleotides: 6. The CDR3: CASSPDGTSGGYEQYF. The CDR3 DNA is TGTGCCAGCAGCCCAGACGGGACTAGCGGGGGCTACGAGCAGTACTTC.

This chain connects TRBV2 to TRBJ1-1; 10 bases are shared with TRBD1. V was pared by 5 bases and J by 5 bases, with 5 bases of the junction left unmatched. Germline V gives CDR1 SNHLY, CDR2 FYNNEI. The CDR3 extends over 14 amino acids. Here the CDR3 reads CASSRQGARTEAFF. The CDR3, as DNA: TGTGCCAGCAGTAGACAGGGGGCGCGGACTGAAGCTTTCTTT.

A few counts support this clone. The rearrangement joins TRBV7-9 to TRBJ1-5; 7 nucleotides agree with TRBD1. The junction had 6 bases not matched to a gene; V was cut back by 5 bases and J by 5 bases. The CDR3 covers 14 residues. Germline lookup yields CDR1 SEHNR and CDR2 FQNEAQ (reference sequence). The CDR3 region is CASSQYTGDQPQHF. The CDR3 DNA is TGTGCCAGCAGCCAGTATACAGGGGATCAGCCCCAGCATTTT.

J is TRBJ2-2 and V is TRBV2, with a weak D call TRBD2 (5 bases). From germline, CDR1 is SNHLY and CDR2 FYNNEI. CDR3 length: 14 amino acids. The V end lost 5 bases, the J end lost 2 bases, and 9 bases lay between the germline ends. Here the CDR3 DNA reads TGTGCCAGCAGTAAGGACTCTAACACCGGGGAGCTGTTTTTT. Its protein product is CASSKDSNTGELFF.

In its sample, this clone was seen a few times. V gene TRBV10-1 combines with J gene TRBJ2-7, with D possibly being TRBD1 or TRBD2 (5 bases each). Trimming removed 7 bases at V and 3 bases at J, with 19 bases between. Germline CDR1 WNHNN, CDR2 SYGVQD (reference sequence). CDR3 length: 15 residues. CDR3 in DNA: TGCGCCAGCACTCGCTACCGGGACGCCGACTACGAGCAGTACTTC. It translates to CASTRYRDADYEQYF.

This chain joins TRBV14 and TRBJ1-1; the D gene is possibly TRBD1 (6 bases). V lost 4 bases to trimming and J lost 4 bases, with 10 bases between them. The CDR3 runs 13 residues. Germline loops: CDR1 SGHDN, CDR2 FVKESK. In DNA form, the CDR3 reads TGTGCCAGCAGCCCCCACAGGGTCACTGAAGCTTTCTTT. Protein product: CASSPHRVTEAFF.

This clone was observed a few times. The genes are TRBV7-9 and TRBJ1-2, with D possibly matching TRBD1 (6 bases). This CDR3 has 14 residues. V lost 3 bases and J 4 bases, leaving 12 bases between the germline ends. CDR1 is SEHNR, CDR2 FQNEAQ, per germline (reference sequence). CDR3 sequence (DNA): TGTGCCAGCAGCTTGACAGGCGTTTCCTATGGCTACACCTTC. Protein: CASSLTGVSYGYTF.

CDR3 sequence reads: CASSFEGLWAEKLFF. The CDR3 DNA follows: TGTGCCAGCAGCTTTGAAGGGTTGTGGGCTGAAAAACTGTTTTTT. J is TRBJ1-4 and V is TRBV5-8; no clear D. Germline lookup yields CDR1 SGHTS and CDR2 YDEGEE. CDR3 size: 15 residues. V gave up 2 bases and J gave up 7 bases, with 15 bases separating them.